The clone carrying this T cell receptor beta chain has just a few counts. From germline, CDR1 is SNHLY and CDR2 FYNNEI. This CDR3 contains 14 residues. V was cut by 4 bases and J by 10 bases, with 17 bases left in between. The data originate from a study of cytomegalovirus exposure and HLA in healthy donors. The PCR was carried out with 60 Vbeta primers and 13 Jbeta primers. Generated by immunoSEQ multiplex PCR, the TCRdb table keeps only in-frame clones and is missing some. The sample gives around 130,000 clones, roughly four fifths of which show up once; about 2.9% is in the top ten. The chain combines TRBV2 with TRBJ1-5, with a weak D call TRBD1 (5 bases). This TCR derives from a boy aged 2 to 10 in good health and CMV-seronegative. Sequenced material: PBMCs. The chain's CDR3 is CASSAVKGNRPQHF. CDR3 bases: TGTGCCAGCAGTGCGGTGAAGGGGAATAGACCCCAGCATTTT.